This TCR beta chain is drawn from a study of naive and memory T cell subsets. An oligonucleotide containing a UMI was ligated to the 3' end of TCR cDNA. The SP2 primer and nested alpha and beta constant region primers amplified ligated cDNA in four rounds. TCRdb fed the 5' RACE reads into MiXCR, producing one record per CDR3 protein. The sample includes roughly 30,000 distinct CDR3 sequences, over 15% of them seen just once. This clonotype occurred a few times. Trimming removed 6 bases from V and 1 base from J, with 14 bases in between. The CDR3 is made up of 15 amino acids. Germline assignment: CDR1 MNHEY and CDR2 SVGAGI.

This rearrangement joins TRBV6-5 to TRBJ2-3; possibly TRBD1 for D (5 bases). The TCR sequence derives from a female donor in good health. The CDR3 is CASRPGLVGTDTQYF. DNA for the CDR3: TGTGCCAGCAGACCAGGGTTAGTCGGCACAGATACGCAGTATTTT.